The entry below gives a single TCR beta chain sequence along with its context. Its antigen is not yet known. The sample holds no much larger clone one base away, and base qualities are not on file. Uncultured naive and memory CD4+ T cell DNA received deep-resolution immunoSEQ TCR-beta sequencing. From the authors' description of their analysis: During preprocessing, nonproductive sequences were discarded, as were any CDR3s that did not begin with C, did not end with F or W, or were shorter than 7 amino acids. Cultured and uncultured naive and memory CD4+ repertoires were searched for previously identified spike- and CEF-reactive CDR3s. CDR3 homology was quantified as pairwise Levenshtein distance, calculated with the stringdist R package after three terminal residues were trimmed from each end. This immuneACCESS table, as held by TCRdb, lists in-frame sequences with V and J called but not all clones. Of the missing ones, under half trace to an unresolved V gene in checked studies; the others have no known cause. That table is the source of V, J and clone size, and D and trimming were worked out from the DNA. Across this sample there are roughly 61,000 clones, with 70% to 90% seen only once. The ten largest clones add up to around 1.3% of the sample.

The data stem from a study of CD4 T cells in relation to SARS-CoV-2 and coronaviruses (dated by TCRdb to the early 2020s). For context, the study as a whole: Shared crossreactive spike epitopes were mapped to their HLA restriction using patient-derived lymphoblastoid cell lines. At the level of individual TCR clonotypes, the study measured memory CD4+ T cell crossreactivity between SARS-CoV-2 spike protein and common cold coronavirus spike proteins. Samples from three pre-COVID donors and the naive versus memory experiments were sequenced with the Adaptive Biotechnologies TCR-sequencing kit; other data were Illumina-based. For other donors in the study, expansion assays were sequenced with a different, Illumina-based TCR-beta assay. What the work shows at the level of the full study, not this receptor alone: Because the crossreactivity analysis focused on spike protein, crossreactivity against other viral proteins was not assessed. Compared with monoreactive clones, crossreactive clones had significantly weaker SARS-CoV-2-driven expansion, a result consistent with antigenic imprinting. About 65% of donors had memory CD4+ clonotypes that crossrecognized SARS-CoV-2 and at least one common cold coronavirus spike. Because no donor provided both pre-pandemic and post-infection samples, tracing the source of pre-existing responses was limited. Small numbers of patients and of tested TCRs were a limitation of the study. Sequencing naive versus memory cells indicated that the assay picks up memory recall responses, not primary responses primed during culture.

From its cysteine to its phenylalanine, the CDR3 spans 15 amino acids. Here the CDR3 DNA is all that survives: 45 bases in frame from base 1. CDR1 and CDR2, looked up from the germline V gene, are SNHLY and FYNNEI. Unmatched junction bases come to 8, with V trimmed by 4 bases and J by 5 bases. CD4+ T cells from unexposed donors were collected before the COVID-19 pandemic (2011-2018). Naive and memory CD4+ T cells were separated from cryopreserved PBMCs by CD4 enrichment followed by EasySep naive CD4+ T cell enrichment. The leukapheresis product used for the unexposed donors was purchased from a commercial source. PBMCs were isolated from leukapheresis product or whole blood by Ficoll-Paque PLUS gradient centrifugation. PBMCs were either used fresh in the expansion assay or cryopreserved at -140 degrees C. The QIAamp Micro DNA Kit was used to extract genomic DNA from the CD4+ T cells.

This TCR derives from a human donor in good health. This chain is built from TRBV2 and TRBJ2-1; 7 of the junction bases match TRBD2. Sequencing was carried out using memory CD4+ T cells from PBMCs. The cell subset or site label here, explained by the study, means: memory (non-naive) CD4+ T cells. Here is the DNA: TGTGCCAGCAGTGGTCCAGCGGGAAACAACAATGAGCAGTTCTTC. Translation gives CASSGPAGNNNEQFF.